This entry lists 3 T cell receptor beta chains sequenced from one sample in a study of identical twins. Each CDR3 protein is one row after TCRdb ran MiXCR on the 5' RACE reads. The sample holds 250,000 or so distinct CDR3 sequences, approximately 8% seen once. The sample was also reused in another study, on yellow fever vaccine responses in identical twins.

Sequenced sample: CD8+ T cells sorted from blood. The source is a woman aged 18-29 years in good health.

The chain couples TRBV27 to TRBJ2-3; 10 bases are a match to TRBD2. Germline V CDR1 and CDR2: MNHEY, SMNVEV (reference sequence). The CDR3 spans 18 residues. V lost 6 bases and J lost 4; bases outside the gene matches: 16. The DNA of the CDR3 is TGTGCCAGCAGAACTTCGGGGACTAGCGCCCGAAGGGCAGATACGCAGTATTTT. Its translation is CASRTSGTSARRADTQYF.

In its sample, this clonotype was seen many times. The gene calls are TRBV5-1 and TRBJ2-5, with D perhaps TRBD2 (6 bases). V lost 1 base to trimming and J lost 4 bases, with 14 bases between them. Germline CDR1 and CDR2: SGHRS and YFSETQ. This CDR3 is built from 15 residues. The CDR3 loop reads CASSLWRGVGETQYF. In DNA form, the CDR3 reads TGCGCCAGCAGCTTGTGGCGCGGGGTCGGAGAGACCCAGTACTTC.

In this sample, this clonotype turned up a few times. V is TRBV3-1 and J is TRBJ2-1; 16 positions agree with TRBD2. The germline V gene has CDR1 LGHDT and CDR2 YNNKEL (reference sequence). The CDR3 has 16 residues. The junction had 4 bases not matched to a gene; V was cut back by 5 bases and J by 6 bases. CDR3: CASSDGTSGGGNEQFF. The CDR3 DNA reads as TGTGCCAGCAGCGACGGGACTAGCGGGGGGGGCAATGAGCAGTTCTTC.